Each of the 17 T cell receptor beta chains below was sequenced from the same sample in a study of T cells in Graves' hyperthyroidism and ophthalmopathy. TCR beta CDR3 regions were amplified from RNA transcripts. The HTBI set primed first-round TCR CDR3 RT-PCR. MiXCR was run by TCRdb on the multiplex PCR reads, yielding one entry per CDR3 protein. Of fewer than 350,000 distinct CDR3 sequences detected, roughly a fifth appear once; the ten largest clones hold 50%. Sequenced sample: blood. The source of these receptors is a woman in her forties or fifties with Graves' hyperthyroidism.

A note on this clonotype: A much more abundant neighbour one base away suggests this may be a read error. The V gene is TRBV5-1, the J gene TRBJ2-1; 10 nucleotides match TRBD2. The CDR3 has 16 amino acids. Germline loops: CDR1 SGHRS, CDR2 YFSETQ. The V gene end was trimmed by 0 bases and the J gene end by 9 bases; junction bases not matched to a gene: 9. The CDR3 nucleotides are TGCGCCAGCAGCTTGGCCCTAGCGGGAGCAGGGAGTGAGCAGTTCTTC. Residues: CASSLALAGAGSEQFF.

The sample holds many counts of this clonotype. J is TRBJ2-7 and V is TRBV3-1, with 15 positions matching TRBD2. Germline loops: CDR1 LGHDT, CDR2 YNNKEL (reference sequence). Losses at the gene ends were 3 bases for V and 6 bases for J; bases not matched to a gene: 3. The CDR3 is made up of 15 amino acids. The CDR3 DNA reads TGTGCCAGCAGCCACACGGGACTAGCGGGGGGCGAGCAGTACTTC. Amino acid sequence: CASSHTGLAGGEQYF.

The gene calls are TRBV12-3 or TRBV12-4 and TRBJ2-3; D not resolved. The CDR3 loop spans 15 amino acids. V was shortened by 2 bases and J by 8 bases, with 17 bases between the two germline ends. In DNA, the CDR3 is TGTGCCAGCAGTTTATACGGAACAGTATGGGGTACGCAGTATTTT. Encoded protein: CASSLYGTVWGTQYF.

This clonotype was recorded a few times. This rearrangement joins TRBV9 to TRBJ1-3; D is unresolved. CDR1 SGDLS and CDR2 YYNGEE come from the germline V gene. The length of the CDR3 is 14 residues. The ends were cut back, 0 bases at V and 1 base at J, with 5 bases in the middle. The CDR3 DNA follows: TGTGCCAGCAGCGTAGTAGAATCTGGAAACACCATATATTTT. Its protein is CASSVVESGNTIYF.

This clonotype was detected many times. This chain uses TRBV7-6 with TRBJ2-1; D is undetermined. V lost 5 bases, J lost 6 bases, and 20 bases lay in between. Germline loops: CDR1 SGHVS, CDR2 FNYEAQ. The CDR3 loop spans 16 amino acids. Here the CDR3 reads CASSPIPERVGNEQFF. The CDR3 DNA follows: TGTGCCAGCAGCCCAATCCCCGAACGCGTAGGCAATGAGCAGTTCTTC.

This chain links TRBV19 with TRBJ1-5, with D unresolved. There are 14 residues in the CDR3. Germline values: CDR1 LNHDA, CDR2 SQIVND (reference sequence). The germline V and J ends were trimmed by 9 bases and 4 bases, with 16 bases remaining between them. In nucleotides, the CDR3 is TGTGCCAGCGCGCTGACGTTGACAAATCAGCCCCAGCATTTT. It codes for CASALTLTNQPQHF.

This clonotype has a count of ten or more. The rearrangement links TRBV11-2 to TRBJ1-1; tentatively, D is TRBD1 (6 bases). This CDR3 region has 14 residues. The V end lost 3 bases, the J end lost 5 bases, and 13 bases lay between the germline ends. CDR1 is SGHAT and CDR2 is FQNNGV in the germline V gene. The DNA for the CDR3 is TGTGCCAGCAGCTTGGGACATGGAAAGACTGAAGCTTTCTTT. Translation: CASSLGHGKTEAFF.

This clonotype was recorded a few times. The chain joins TRBV5-8 to TRBJ2-4; 12 bases agree with TRBD1. This CDR3 contains 15 residues. V lost 5 bases to trimming and J lost 5 bases; unmatched junction nucleotides: 5. Germline values: CDR1 SGHTS, CDR2 YDEGEE. CDR3 protein: CASSSGTGGENIQYF. In DNA, the CDR3 is TGTGCCAGCAGTTCCGGGACAGGGGGCGAAAACATTCAGTACTTC. The full variable domain, its missing parts supplied by reference TRBV5-8 and TRBJ2-4, is EAGVTQSPTHLIKTRGQQATLRCSPISGHTSVYWYQQALGLGLQFLLWYDEGEERNRGNFPPRFSGRQFPNYSSELNVNALELEDSALYLCASSSGTGGENIQYFGAGTRLSVL.

This clonotype appeared many times. J is TRBJ2-1 and V is TRBV19; D is ambiguous. Germline CDR1 LNHDA, CDR2 SQIVND (reference sequence). The CDR3 consists of 16 residues. V lost 1 base, J lost 4 bases, and 14 bases lay in between. In DNA form, the CDR3 reads TGTGCCAGTAGTATAGGACCTCAACCCCCTTACAATGAGCAGTTCTTC. It is translated as CASSIGPQPPYNEQFF. Using reference TRBV19 and TRBJ2-1 for the parts outside the CDR3, the full variable domain is DGGITQSPKYLFRKEGQNVTLSCEQNLNHDAMYWYRQDPGQGLRLIYYSQIVNDFQKGDIAEGYSVSREKKESFPLTVTSAQKNPTAFYLCASSIGPQPPYNEQFFGPGTRLTVL.

This chain connects TRBV19 to TRBJ1-6; 11 bases map to TRBD1. The CDR3 covers 15 residues. The germline V gene encodes CDR1 LNHDA and CDR2 SQIVND (reference sequence). The V segment lost 5 bases and the J segment 10 bases; nucleotides outside the gene matches: 7. The CDR3 DNA is TGTGCCAGTAGTCCGAGGACAGGGGGCTGGTCACCCCTCCACTTT. It is translated as CASSPRTGGWSPLHF.

The J gene is TRBJ2-6, the V gene TRBV25-1, with D possibly called TRBD1 or TRBD2 (6 bases each). Germline CDR1 MGHDK, CDR2 SYGVNS. The CDR3 runs 17 residues. V lost 8 bases to trimming and J lost 4 bases, with 21 bases between them. CDR3 sequence: CASLQRGPLDGANVLTF. The CDR3 DNA sequence: TGTGCCAGCCTACAACGGGGGCCCTTGGACGGGGCCAACGTCCTGACTTTC.

The chain employs TRBV19 and TRBJ1-1; D is unclear. Between the trimmed V and J ends, which lost 7 bases and 1 base, there was a span of 10 bases. Per germline, CDR1 LNHDA and CDR2 SQIVND (reference sequence). CDR3 length equals 13 residues. In DNA, the CDR3 is TGTGCCAGTAACCGTCACGCGAACACTGAAGCTTTCTTT. It specifies CASNRHANTEAFF.

This clonotype was recorded many times. The chain combines TRBV20-1 with TRBJ1-4; 7 nucleotides agree with TRBD1. Germline assignment: CDR1 DFQATT and CDR2 SNEGSKA (reference sequence). The ends lost 3 bases at V and 5 bases at J; junction bases unmatched: 12. The CDR3 sequence is 16 residues long. The CDR3 coding sequence is TGCAGTGCTAGCCTTTATGCGGGACAGAGGAATGAAAAACTGTTTTTT. It translates to CSASLYAGQRNEKLFF.

CDR3 coding DNA: TGTGCCAGCAGTGAATGGGGGGCGGGTGGCAATGAGCAGTTCTTC. It translates to CASSEWGAGGNEQFF. The chain carries TRBV2 and TRBJ2-1; D may match TRBD1 or TRBD2 (6 bases each). The CDR3 spans 15 residues. Germline lookup yields CDR1 SNHLY and CDR2 FYNNEI. V lost 2 bases and J 6 bases, leaving 14 bases between the germline ends.

This clonotype was seen at least ten times. This chain connects TRBV28 to TRBJ2-5; maybe TRBD1 (6 bases). CDR1 MDHEN and CDR2 SYDVKM come from the germline V gene. This CDR3 has 15 residues. V was cut by 3 bases and J by 5 bases, with 16 bases left in between. The CDR3 is CASSLSQGSLETQYF. In DNA form, the CDR3 reads TGTGCCAGCAGTTTGTCCCAGGGGAGCCTCGAGACCCAGTACTTC.

This clonotype was counted many times. The chain employs TRBV5-1 and TRBJ2-1; 10 bases line up with TRBD1. The germline gives CDR1 SGHRS, CDR2 YFSETQ. V dropped 1 base and J dropped 7; count of bases not matched to a gene: 8. The CDR3 extends over 16 amino acids. The CDR3, as DNA: TGCGCCAGCAGCTTGACCGGGACAGGGGAGATGAATGAGCAGTTCTTC. This codes for CASSLTGTGEMNEQFF. The whole variable domain, remainder taken from reference TRBV5-1 and TRBJ2-1, is KAGVTQTPRYLIKTRGQQVTLSCSPISGHRSVSWYQQTPGQGLQFLFEYFSETQRNKGNFPGRFSGRQFSNSRSEMNVSTLELGDSALYLCASSLTGTGEMNEQFFGPGTRLTVL.

This clonotype was seen many times. V gene TRBV27 combines with J gene TRBJ2-1; TRBD1 matches 7 bases. CDR1 and CDR2 from the germline V gene are MNHEY and SMNVEV (reference sequence). CDR3 length: 15 residues. Germline trimming cut 7 bases from V and 2 bases from J; bases unmatched to any gene: 8. CDR3: CASIARQGPYNEQFF. The CDR3, as DNA: TGTGCCAGCATAGCGAGACAGGGACCCTACAATGAGCAGTTCTTC.